A single sample is the source of the 28 T cell receptor beta chains below, sequenced in a study of shared clonotypes between healthy human individuals. The data were produced by immunoSEQ multiplex PCR, yet TCRdb's version contains in-frame clones alone and is incomplete. This sample carries some 2,100,000 clones, approximately 96% of them seen once, and the ten largest clones take about 0.13%. Sequencing input: naive CD4+ T cells sorted from blood. Subset of the sample: CD45RA+ positively selected. The receptor set was obtained from a man in his late teens or twenties in good health.

This chain uses TRBV6-1 with TRBJ1-4; 8 positions agree with TRBD1. V shed 0 bases, J shed 7 bases, and the junction held 4 bases outside the gene matches. The germline V gene encodes CDR1 MNHNS and CDR2 SASEGT. The CDR3 extends over 15 amino acids. The CDR3 is CASSEAARGPEKLFF. The CDR3 coding sequence is TGTGCCAGCAGTGAAGCCGCCAGGGGGCCTGAAAAACTGTTTTTT.

This clone was recorded once. The rearrangement links TRBV10-3 to TRBJ2-7; D gene uncertain. This CDR3 spans 13 amino acids. V was clipped by 4 bases and J by 0 bases, with 7 bases between them. Looked up from germline, CDR1 is ENHRY and CDR2 is SYGVKD. DNA for the CDR3: TGTGCCATCAGTGCGGTGAGCTCCTACGAGCAGTACTTC. Translation: CAISAVSSYEQYF.

The chain links TRBV11-2 to TRBJ2-1; 10 positions agree with TRBD1. This CDR3 comprises 14 residues. The V segment lost 5 bases and the J segment 9 bases; nucleotides outside the gene matches: 7. Germline CDR1 reads SGHAT; CDR2 reads FQNNGV. The CDR3, as DNA: TGTGCCAGCAGCCTGGGACAGGGGCCTAGTGAGCAGTTCTTC. Translation gives CASSLGQGPSEQFF.

The chain links TRBV2 to TRBJ1-5, with unresolved D. The V end lost 4 bases, the J end lost 0 bases, and 7 bases lay between the germline ends. Looked up from germline, CDR1 is SNHLY and CDR2 is FYNNEI. The CDR3 length is 14 residues. In nucleotides, the CDR3 is TGTGCCAGCAGTGGTGAATATAGCAATCAGCCCCAGCATTTT. Protein sequence: CASSGEYSNQPQHF.

The V and J genes are TRBV4-1 and TRBJ2-7; the D gene is possibly TRBD1 (6 bases). With 0 bases removed from V and 2 bases from J, the gap between germline ends came to 11 bases. Germline CDR1 reads MGHRA; CDR2 reads YSYEKL. The CDR3 loop spans 15 amino acids. CDR3 loop: CASSQEGAGAYEQYF. CDR3 nucleotide sequence: TGCGCCAGCAGCCAAGAAGGGGCAGGGGCCTACGAGCAGTACTTC.

The chain joins TRBV6-1 to TRBJ2-1, with 8 bases matching TRBD2. The CDR3 has 15 amino acids. Germline trimming cut 4 bases from V and 8 bases from J; bases unmatched to any gene: 10. The germline CDR1 and CDR2 sequences are MNHNS and SASEGT. As DNA, the CDR3 is TGTGCCAGCAGTGCTATAGCGGGGAGGGCAGATGAGCAGTTCTTC. Translated: CASSAIAGRADEQFF.

Here the CDR3 DNA reads TGTGCCAGCAGCTTAGATGGGACAGCGAACACCGGGGAGCTGTTTTTT. It codes for CASSLDGTANTGELFF. This chain joins TRBV7-8 and TRBJ2-2; 7 positions match TRBD1. J lost 0 bases, V lost 1 base, and 2 bases had no gene match. CDR3 size: 16 residues. Per the germline V gene, CDR1 is SGHVS and CDR2 is FQNEAQ.

The rearrangement joins TRBV10-3 to TRBJ2-7; D is perhaps TRBD2 (6 bases). CDR3 length: 16 amino acids. V lost 4 bases and J 1 base, leaving 17 bases between the germline ends. In germline, CDR1 is ENHRY, CDR2 SYGVKD. The CDR3 loop is CAISVGILAGSYEQYF. The CDR3 bases are TGTGCCATCAGTGTTGGTATACTAGCCGGTTCCTACGAGCAGTACTTC.

Notes on this clone: The sample contains more than one DNA sequence encoding this CDR3. The chain recombines TRBV27 with TRBJ1-2, with 9 positions matching TRBD1. CDR1 and CDR2 from the germline V gene are MNHEY and SMNVEV (reference sequence). This CDR3 comprises 15 residues. V shed 2 bases, J shed 4 bases, and the junction held 5 bases outside the gene matches. CDR3 nucleotides: TGTGCCAGCAGTTTAAAGGGACAGGGAACCTATGGCTACACCTTC. Protein sequence: CASSLKGQGTYGYTF.

As to this clone: Other DNA sequences from this sample encode an identical CDR3 as well. V usage is TRBV19 and J usage is TRBJ2-7; TRBD2 might be the D (5 bases). Germline V lookup: CDR1 LNHDA, CDR2 SQIVND (reference sequence). V gave up 3 bases and J gave up 3 bases, with 9 bases separating them. The CDR3 totals 13 residues. The CDR3 DNA reads as TGTGCCAGTAGTATCGAACGGGGCTACGAGCAGTACTTC. Amino acid sequence: CASSIERGYEQYF.

The CDR3 here is CASSIEGLAGRNEQYF. Here the CDR3 DNA reads TGTGCCAGCAGCATCGAGGGTTTAGCGGGACGGAACGAGCAGTACTTC. The V call is TRBV7-9, the J call TRBJ2-7; 8 nucleotides align to TRBD2. The V segment lost 5 bases and the J segment 5 bases; nucleotides outside the gene matches: 14. Germline V lookup: CDR1 SEHNR, CDR2 FQNEAQ (reference sequence). There are 16 residues in the CDR3.

Points on this clone: Other DNA sequences in the same sample also yield this CDR3. The chain joins TRBV30 to TRBJ2-2, with D uncertain. Trimming cost V 0 bases and J 2 bases, with 10 bases left between them. Germline V gene sequence: CDR1 GTSNPN, CDR2 SVGIG (reference sequence). This CDR3 spans 15 amino acids. CDR3 sequence reads: CAWSVRGVNTGELFF. CDR3 sequence (DNA): TGTGCCTGGAGTGTACGAGGTGTTAACACCGGGGAGCTGTTTTTT. The full variable domain, with the rest looked up from reference TRBV30 and TRBJ2-2, is SQTIHQWPATLVQPVGSPLSLECTVEGTSNPNLYWYRQAAGRGLQLLFYSVGIGQISSEVPQNLSASRPQDRQFILSSKKLLLSDSGFYLCAWSVRGVNTGELFFGEGSRLTVL.

The chain couples TRBV9 to TRBJ2-1; TRBD2 agrees at 7 bases. V gave up 0 bases and J gave up 4 bases; unmatched junction bases: 1. Germline V gene lookup returns CDR1 SGDLS and CDR2 YYNGEE. This CDR3 has 14 amino acids. The chain's CDR3 is CASSVAREYNEQFF. The CDR3 region has the DNA TGTGCCAGCAGCGTAGCGCGGGAGTACAATGAGCAGTTCTTC.

Of note for this clone: The same CDR3 arises from other DNA sequences in this sample as well. The gene calls are TRBV19 and TRBJ1-3; no firm D call. Germline CDR1 reads LNHDA; CDR2 reads SQIVND (reference sequence). The V end was cut by 3 bases, the J end by 4 bases, with 10 bases between. CDR3 length: 14 amino acids. The CDR3: CASSIPGIGNTIYF. The CDR3 DNA sequence: TGTGCCAGTAGTATCCCGGGAATCGGAAACACCATATATTTT.

The rearrangement uses TRBV27 and TRBJ2-3; 10 bases are shared with TRBD2. The germline V gene has CDR1 MNHEY and CDR2 SMNVEV (reference sequence). Losses at the gene ends were 4 bases for V and 8 bases for J; bases not matched to a gene: 9. The CDR3 is made up of 15 amino acids. The CDR3 DNA reads as TGTGCCAGCAGTTCCCAGCGGGAGGGTAGTGGTACGCAGTATTTT. Translation: CASSSQREGSGTQYF.

This clone was observed once. The chain uses TRBV2 and TRBJ1-2; D gene uncertain. The CDR3 is made up of 11 amino acids. Between the trimmed V and J ends, which lost 6 bases and 6 bases, there was a span of 8 bases. Germline V gives CDR1 SNHLY, CDR2 FYNNEI. The CDR3, as DNA: TGTGCCAGCAGGCAGGTTGATGGCTACACCTTC. Protein product: CASRQVDGYTF.

The chain combines TRBV19 with TRBJ1-5; 10 bases fit TRBD1. Germline V gene lookup returns CDR1 LNHDA and CDR2 SQIVND (reference sequence). This CDR3 has 17 residues. Trimming cost V 8 bases and J 2 bases; bases outside gene matches: 12. The CDR3 region is CASGGTGASRGNQPQHF. The DNA for the CDR3 is TGTGCCAGTGGGGGGACAGGGGCTTCGAGGGGCAATCAGCCCCAGCATTTT.

V is TRBV6-5 and J is TRBJ2-7; 7 bases match TRBD1. J was trimmed by 6 bases and V by 6 bases; bases with no gene match: 8. Germline V gives CDR1 MNHEY, CDR2 SVGAGI. The length of the CDR3 is 13 residues. CDR3 coding DNA: TGTGCCAGCAGGAACAGGGGACGGGGCGAGCAGTACTTC. This codes for CASRNRGRGEQYF.

This chain links TRBV6-6 with TRBJ1-4; D is perhaps TRBD1 (6 bases). The V gene's germline CDR1 is MNHNY and CDR2 SVGAGI (reference sequence). Trimming left V 6 bases short and J 6 bases short, with 17 bases between. CDR3 length: 15 amino acids. Here the CDR3 DNA reads TGTGCCAGCAGAGGGGGAACAGGGCGGGATGAAAAACTGTTTTTT. It is translated as CASRGGTGRDEKLFF.

V is TRBV7-9 and J is TRBJ2-5, with D perhaps matching TRBD2 (6 bases). The CDR3 is 16 residues long. Trimming removed 2 bases at V and 2 bases at J, with 15 bases between. Germline V gene data show CDR1 as SEHNR and CDR2 as FQNEAQ (reference sequence). The CDR3 bases are TGTGCCAGCAGCTTAAATGGGCGGGACTTACAAGAGACCCAGTACTTC. This translates into CASSLNGRDLQETQYF. Supplemented by reference TRBV7-9 and TRBJ2-5, the full variable domain reads DTGVSQNPRHKITKRGQNVTFRCDPISEHNRLYWYRQTLGQGPEFLTYFQNEAQLEKSRLLSDRFSAERPKGSFSTLEIQRTEQGDSAMYLCASSLNGRDLQETQYFGPGTRLLVL.

The chain has TRBV12-5 and TRBJ2-7; no reliable D call. V was clipped by 4 bases and J by 4 bases, with 8 bases between them. In germline, CDR1 is LGHNT, CDR2 FRNRAP. The CDR3 contains 12 residues. CDR3 in amino acids: CASGSLSYEQYF. DNA of the CDR3: TGTGCTAGTGGTTCGCTCAGTTACGAGCAGTACTTC.

The V gene is TRBV28, the J gene TRBJ2-4, with TRBD2 matching 8 bases. The CDR3 is 13 residues long. The V gene's germline CDR1 is MDHEN and CDR2 SYDVKM. The V segment lost 3 bases and the J segment 9 bases; nucleotides outside the gene matches: 4. The CDR3 here is CASSFGRGGIQYF. CDR3 sequence (DNA): TGTGCCAGCAGTTTCGGCCGGGGGGGCATTCAGTACTTC. The whole variable domain, remainder taken from reference TRBV28 and TRBJ2-4, is DVKVTQSSRYLVKRTGEKVFLECVQDMDHENMFWYRQDPGLGLRLIYFSYDVKMKEKGDIPEGYSVSREKKERFSLILESASTNQTSMYLCASSFGRGGIQYFGAGTRLSVL.

The chain employs TRBV21-1 and TRBJ1-6. TRBV21-1 is flagged as a pseudogene. The CDR3 runs to 10 residues. CDR3: CASSRGPGVF. CDR3 sequence (DNA): TGTGCCAGCAGCCGAGGGCCGGGGGTCTTT.

The chain combines TRBV7-2 with TRBJ2-2; 13 nucleotides match TRBD2. The V and J ends lost 5 bases and 9 bases, in that order; junction bases with no gene match: 6. Germline CDR1 is SGHTA and CDR2 is FQGNSA. This CDR3 region has 15 residues. The CDR3 loop is CASSSAGTSGRELFF. The CDR3 bases are TGTGCCAGCAGCAGCGCCGGGACTAGCGGGAGGGAGCTGTTTTTT.

The chain has TRBV5-4 and TRBJ2-5; D may be TRBD1 or TRBD2 (5 bases each). V gave up 3 bases and J gave up 5 bases, with 20 bases separating them. The CDR3 is made up of 16 amino acids. Germline V CDR1 and CDR2: SGHNT, YYREEE (reference sequence). CDR3 in amino acids: CASSSLIEGRGETQYF. CDR3 in DNA: TGTGCCAGCAGCTCCCTAATCGAGGGGCGCGGGGAGACCCAGTACTTC.

This chain joins TRBV6-5 and TRBJ1-2; D possibly corresponds to TRBD1 (5 bases). Germline CDR1 and CDR2: MNHEY and SVGAGI. CDR3 length: 14 residues. V was clipped by 2 bases and J by 5 bases, with 12 bases between them. The CDR3 protein is CASSYKGAGYGYTF. As DNA, the CDR3 is TGTGCCAGCAGTTACAAAGGGGCAGGTTATGGCTACACCTTC.

This chain joins TRBV6-4 and TRBJ1-3, with D perhaps matching TRBD1 (5 bases). Germline CDR1 MRHNA, CDR2 SNTAGT. The CDR3 is 14 amino acids. With 8 bases removed from V and 1 base from J, the gap between germline ends came to 12 bases. CDR3 amino acids: CASPLGGSGNTIYF. In DNA form, the CDR3 reads TGTGCCAGCCCCTTGGGGGGGTCTGGAAACACCATATATTTT.

The chain has TRBV2 and TRBJ2-7; 9 bases agree with TRBD2. J gave up 2 bases and V 8 bases, and 4 bases lay outside the gene matches. Germline CDR1 SNHLY, CDR2 FYNNEI. The CDR3 extends over 13 amino acids. The CDR3 nucleotides read TGTGCCAGCGGAGGCGGGAGGGCCTACGAGCAGTACTTC. Encoded protein: CASGGGRAYEQYF.